These 18 T cell receptor beta chains came from one sample sequenced in a study of CD8+ T cells in alopecia areata. Indicated treatment: oral pan-JAK inhibitor, 5-10 mg twice daily. Isolated RNA was reverse transcribed into cDNA used as the sequencing template. Data came from immunoSEQ multiplex PCR; TCRdb stores just in-frame clones and leaves some out. Of 75,000 to 100,000 clones listed, approximately 70% are singletons. The material was CD8+ T cells sorted from blood, obtained at roughly week 45, from a patient treated with tofacitinib. The receptors originated from a human donor with alopecia areata.

The V and J genes are TRBV11-2 and TRBJ2-7; 8 positions match TRBD2. Per germline, CDR1 SGHAT and CDR2 FQNNGV. The CDR3 contains 16 residues. Trimming took 0 bases from V and 6 from J; bases not matched to a gene: 10. Here the CDR3 reads CASSLDLGGELLEQYF. CDR3 DNA: TGTGCCAGCAGCTTAGATCTCGGGGGGGAACTCCTCGAGCAGTACTTC.

This clone was counted many times. This chain connects TRBV4-3 to TRBJ2-4; D call uncertain. Trimming took 0 bases from V and 7 from J, leaving 7 bases between them. Germline loops: CDR1 LGHNA, CDR2 YSLEER. This CDR3 is built from 13 residues. The CDR3 bases are TGCGCCAGCAGCCAAGATTTTGGTAACATTCAGTACTTC. It specifies CASSQDFGNIQYF.

The chain carries TRBV29-1 and TRBJ1-2, with 8 bases aligning to TRBD1. Losses at the gene ends were 6 bases for V and 8 bases for J; bases not matched to a gene: 5. The germline gives CDR1 SQVTM, CDR2 ANQGSEA. The CDR3 covers 11 residues. The CDR3 DNA sequence: TGCAGCGTCGGACAGGGCGAAGGCTACACCTTC. This codes for CSVGQGEGYTF.

This clone has more than one count but fewer than ten. The genes are TRBV13 and TRBJ2-1; 9 bases agree with TRBD1. The CDR3 extends over 15 amino acids. Trimming at V came to 4 bases and at J to 2 bases, leaving 3 bases not matched to a gene. Germline V gives CDR1 PRHDT, CDR2 FYEKMQ (reference sequence). In nucleotides, the CDR3 is TGTGCCAGCAGCTCTACAGGGGGCACCTACAATGAGCAGTTCTTC. The encoded protein is CASSSTGGTYNEQFF.

The chain uses TRBV19 and TRBJ2-7, with 10 positions matching TRBD2. This CDR3 is built from 15 residues. V was clipped by 1 base and J by 2 bases; unmatched bases: 2. Germline CDR1 reads LNHDA; CDR2 reads SQIVND (reference sequence). The DNA of the CDR3 is TGTGCCAGTAGTATAGGAACTAGCGGGGCCTACGAGCAGTACTTC. It yields the protein CASSIGTSGAYEQYF.

The chain uses TRBV30 and TRBJ1-1, with 8 bases matching TRBD1. The germline gives CDR1 GTSNPN, CDR2 SVGIG (reference sequence). This CDR3 is built from 11 residues. J lost 8 bases, V lost 3 bases, and 2 bases had no gene match. The CDR3 loop is CAWSAGGEAFF. The CDR3 bases are TGTGCCTGGAGCGCAGGGGGCGAAGCTTTCTTT.

The genes are TRBV6-6 and TRBJ2-3; TRBD2 agrees at 8 bases. There are 15 residues in the CDR3. CDR1 is MNHNY and CDR2 is SVGAGI in the germline V gene (reference sequence). V was pared by 4 bases and J by 4 bases, with 7 bases of the junction left unmatched. The CDR3 coding sequence is TGTGCCAGCAGTTTAGCGGGGTATAACTCAGATACGCAGTATTTT. Amino acids: CASSLAGYNSDTQYF.

The chain recombines TRBV6-1 with TRBJ2-1; TRBD2 matches 15 bases. Germline V gene lookup returns CDR1 MNHNS and CDR2 SASEGT. This CDR3 is built from 15 residues. V dropped 7 bases and J dropped 9; count of bases not matched to a gene: 7. In nucleotides, the CDR3 is TGTGCCAGCAAAGGACTAGCGGGGGGGCCCGGTGAGCAGTTCTTC. Translation gives CASKGLAGGPGEQFF.

In this sample, this clone turned up once. This sample includes further DNA sequences coding for the same CDR3. This chain links TRBV30 with TRBJ2-7; 7 bases map to TRBD1. With 3 bases clipped from V and 3 bases from J, the junction kept 8 bases outside the gene matches. The CDR3 has 14 amino acids. The V gene's germline CDR1 is GTSNPN and CDR2 SVGIG (reference sequence). The CDR3 region is CAWRDGQAGYEQYF. DNA of the CDR3: TGTGCCTGGAGGGACGGACAGGCCGGCTACGAGCAGTACTTC.

The V and J genes are TRBV7-9 and TRBJ1-2; D ambiguous. Looked up from germline, CDR1 is SEHNR and CDR2 is FQNEAQ (reference sequence). With 4 bases removed from V and 7 bases from J, the gap between germline ends came to 13 bases. The CDR3 runs to 13 residues. The CDR3: CASSSGYRTGYTF. For the CDR3, the DNA is TGTGCCAGCAGCTCCGGATATAGGACTGGCTACACCTTC.

V usage is TRBV29-1 and J usage is TRBJ1-4; D remains unclear. V gave up 2 bases and J gave up 8 bases, with 9 bases separating them. Germline CDR1 reads SQVTM; CDR2 reads ANQGSEA. This CDR3 spans 12 amino acids. CDR3 sequence (DNA): TGCAGCGTTGAAAGTCAAGACGAAAAACTGTTTTTT. This translates into CSVESQDEKLFF.

Comment on this clone: This CDR3 is also generated by other DNA sequences in the sample. V and J are TRBV11-2 and TRBJ2-1; D is unresolved. V was clipped by 1 base and J by 7 bases, with 5 bases between them. The CDR3 covers 12 residues. Germline CDR1 and CDR2: SGHAT and FQNNGV. Written as DNA, the CDR3 is TGTGCCAGCAGCTTAGGCCGGAATGAGCAGTTCTTC. Translated, it gives CASSLGRNEQFF.

This chain connects TRBV10-1 to TRBJ2-5; D unclear. The CDR3 has 14 amino acids. With 3 bases removed from V and 2 bases from J, the gap between germline ends came to 10 bases. The germline CDR1 and CDR2 sequences are WNHNN and SYGVQD (reference sequence). CDR3 DNA: TGCGCCAGCAGTGACTACAGTTCTCAAGAGACCCAGTACTTC. Translation gives CASSDYSSQETQYF.

In this sample, this clone is medium-sized. The V call is TRBV29-1, the J call TRBJ1-2, with no clear D. The CDR3 has 13 amino acids. CDR1 SQVTM and CDR2 ANQGSEA come from the germline V gene. Trimming took 4 bases from V and 6 from J, leaving 15 bases between them. The CDR3 DNA follows: TGCAGCGTTGTAGGGAGAATGGTAGATGGCTACACCTTC. It yields the protein CSVVGRMVDGYTF.

This clone has more than one count but fewer than ten. The chain recombines TRBV7-2 with TRBJ2-7, with D possibly being TRBD2 (5 bases). CDR3 length equals 15 residues. Trimming left V 1 base short and J 0 bases short, with 10 bases between. Germline V gene sequence: CDR1 SGHTA, CDR2 FQGNSA. CDR3 sequence reads: CASSLGVGSSYEQYF. CDR3 bases: TGTGCCAGCAGCTTAGGGGTAGGGAGCTCCTACGAGCAGTACTTC.

This clone appeared a few times. This chain connects TRBV29-1 to TRBJ1-1; weak D call: TRBD1 (6 bases). Germline CDR1 SQVTM, CDR2 ANQGSEA. V was clipped by 3 bases and J by 8 bases, with 10 bases between them. The CDR3 sequence is 11 residues long. Here the CDR3 reads CSVEETGEAFF. CDR3 bases: TGCAGCGTTGAGGAAACAGGGGAAGCTTTCTTT.

V is TRBV9 and J is TRBJ2-7, with D tentatively TRBD1 (5 bases). Germline CDR1 is SGDLS and CDR2 is YYNGEE. V was clipped by 3 bases and J by 3 bases, with 16 bases between them. The CDR3 is 15 residues long. This CDR3 reads CASSEGVQGGYEQYF. As DNA, the CDR3 is TGTGCCAGCAGCGAGGGTGTCCAGGGCGGCTACGAGCAGTACTTC.

The V and J genes are TRBV29-1 and TRBJ2-7; no clear D. Trimming pared 0 bases from V and 2 bases from J, leaving 8 bases between. The germline CDR1 and CDR2 sequences are SQVTM and ANQGSEA. CDR3 size: 13 residues. The CDR3 loop reads CSVEDSQAYEQYF. Here the CDR3 DNA reads TGCAGCGTTGAAGATTCGCAGGCCTACGAGCAGTACTTC.